Below, 30 T cell receptor beta chains from the same sample are listed, as sequenced in a study of T cell responses to AZD1222 COVID-19 vaccine. Sequencing used immunoSEQ multiplex PCR; TCRdb keeps in-frame clones, though not all of them. The repertoire holds 45,000 to 55,000 clones, around 85% seen once, with approximately 22% in the top ten. This sample comprised peripheral blood, obtained on day 0 of MenACWY control vaccination. The receptors originated from an adult in good health.

The chain combines TRBV5-1 with TRBJ2-7; the D gene is possibly TRBD2 (5 bases). Looked up from germline, CDR1 is SGHRS and CDR2 is YFSETQ. The CDR3 sequence is 16 residues long. The V end was cut by 4 bases, the J end by 3 bases, with 20 bases between. The chain's CDR3 is CASSPKTRARGYEQYF. The CDR3 DNA reads as TGCGCCAGCAGCCCGAAGACCCGGGCCCGGGGCTACGAGCAGTACTTC.

The genes are TRBV30 and TRBJ2-5; 14 positions match TRBD2. Germline CDR1 reads GTSNPN; CDR2 reads SVGIG (reference sequence). The CDR3 has 16 residues. Trimming removed 4 bases from V and 4 bases from J; junction bases left unmatched: 8. CDR3: CAWTTGTSGRGETQYF. The CDR3 bases are TGTGCCTGGACTACCGGGACTAGCGGGAGAGGAGAGACCCAGTACTTC.

This clone was seen once. The rearrangement joins TRBV30 to TRBJ2-7; D gene ambiguous. Germline assignment: CDR1 GTSNPN and CDR2 SVGIG (reference sequence). V was cut by 2 bases and J by 6 bases, with 8 bases left in between. CDR3 length equals 11 residues. Here the CDR3 DNA reads TGTGCCTGGAGTTCCCCCGTCGAGCAGTACTTC. This gives the protein CAWSSPVEQYF.

Concerning this clone itself: Within the sample, other DNA sequences also encode this same CDR3. This chain uses TRBV2 with TRBJ2-5, with 10 bases lining up with TRBD1. The germline gives CDR1 SNHLY, CDR2 FYNNEI. Trimming took 6 bases from V and 5 from J; bases not matched to a gene: 6. The CDR3 spans 14 residues. The CDR3 nucleotides read TGTGCCAGCAGCGGGACAGGGGCCGGTGAGACCCAGTACTTC. It specifies CASSGTGAGETQYF. The entire variable domain, with the rest obtained from reference TRBV2 and TRBJ2-5, is as follows: EPEVTQTPSHQVTQMGQEVILRCVPISNHLYFYWYRQILGQKVEFLVSFYNNEISEKSEIFDDQFSVERPDGSNFTLKIRSTKLEDSAMYFCASSGTGAGETQYFGPGTRLLVL.

The chain links TRBV6-5 to TRBJ2-1; 8 bases are a match to TRBD1. Germline V gene data show CDR1 as MNHEY and CDR2 as SVGAGI. Trimming at V came to 1 base and at J to 9 bases, leaving 5 bases not matched to a gene. There are 14 residues in the CDR3. The CDR3 DNA reads as TGTGCCAGCAGTTACTTGGACAGGGCGGGTGAGCAGTTCTTC. Residues: CASSYLDRAGEQFF.

The chain recombines TRBV18 with TRBJ2-1, with TRBD2 identical over 11 bases. With 3 bases clipped from V and 5 bases from J, the junction kept 6 bases outside the gene matches. The CDR3 sequence is 16 residues long. Germline loops: CDR1 KGHSH, CDR2 LQKENI. The DNA of the CDR3 is TGTGCCAGCTCACCCTTGACTAGCGGGATTAACAATGAGCAGTTCTTC. It yields the protein CASSPLTSGINNEQFF.

The V gene is TRBV16, the J gene TRBJ2-1, with a possible D match to TRBD1 (6 bases). The CDR3 loop spans 12 amino acids. Trimming shortened V by 11 bases and J by 4 bases, and 12 bases separated the two germline ends. CDR1 is KGHSY and CDR2 is FQNENV in the germline V gene. CDR3 DNA sequence: TGTGCCGTCAGGGGAAATTACAATGAGCAGTTCTTC. This sequence encodes CAVRGNYNEQFF.

The chain employs TRBV11-3 and TRBJ2-1, with D possibly TRBD1 on 5 matching bases. Germline-derived CDR1 and CDR2 are SGHNT and YENEEA. The CDR3 is 15 residues long. V was shortened by 5 bases and J by 1 base, with 12 bases between the two germline ends. The CDR3 coding sequence is TGTGCCAGCAGCCTCCGGCAGGGATCCTACAATGAGCAGTTCTTC. It specifies CASSLRQGSYNEQFF.

The chain recombines TRBV2 with TRBJ2-3; 12 bases align to TRBD2. The CDR3 sequence is 15 residues long. Germline-derived CDR1 and CDR2 are SNHLY and FYNNEI. V lost 6 bases and J lost 1; bases outside the gene matches: 2. CDR3: CASRRLAGGTDTQYF. The CDR3 nucleotides read TGTGCCAGCAGGAGACTAGCGGGGGGCACAGATACGCAGTATTTT.

The chain links TRBV7-9 to TRBJ2-4, with D perhaps matching TRBD1 (6 bases). CDR3 length: 14 amino acids. The ends were cut back, 2 bases at V and 6 bases at J, with 11 bases in the middle. From germline, CDR1 is SEHNR and CDR2 FQNEAQ (reference sequence). For the CDR3, the DNA is TGTGCCAGCAGCTTAAGGGCAGGGGCAAACATTCAGTACTTC. It yields the protein CASSLRAGANIQYF.

CDR3 DNA sequence: TGTGCCAGCAGCCACCCGGTGGGGGGCAGCTCCTACAATGAGCAGTTCTTC. Amino acids: CASSHPVGGSSYNEQFF. The gene calls are TRBV3-1 (or the pseudogene TRBV3-2) and TRBJ2-1; D may correspond to TRBD1 or TRBD2 (6 bases each). From germline, CDR1 is LGHDT and CDR2 YNNKEL (reference sequence). The CDR3 is 17 amino acids. V was pared by 3 bases and J by 0 bases, with 15 bases between.

This clone appeared a single time. This chain connects TRBV19 to TRBJ2-3, with D unclear. Trimming removed 2 bases at V and 3 bases at J, with 6 bases between. The CDR3 runs to 13 residues. Germline CDR1 and CDR2: LNHDA and SQIVND (reference sequence). Here the CDR3 DNA reads TGTGCCAGTAGTATATCCCAGACAGATACGCAGTATTTT. Protein product: CASSISQTDTQYF.

The J gene is TRBJ1-5, the V gene TRBV3-1 (or the pseudogene TRBV3-2), with a possible D match to TRBD1 (6 bases). V was cut by 4 bases and J by 6 bases, with 19 bases left in between. The V gene's germline CDR1 is LGHDT and CDR2 YNNKEL (reference sequence). This CDR3 comprises 16 residues. In DNA form, the CDR3 reads TGTGCCAGCAGCCCTTACATTGGCAGGGGCCCTCAGCCCCAGCATTTT. This sequence encodes CASSPYIGRGPQPQHF.

The chain uses TRBV24-1 and TRBJ2-5; D could derive from TRBD1 or TRBD2 (6 bases each). CDR1 and CDR2 (germline): KGHDR, SFDVKD. The ends were cut back, 4 bases at V and 4 bases at J, with 15 bases in the middle. The length of the CDR3 is 15 residues. The chain's CDR3 is CATSEALGGRETQYF. The CDR3, as DNA: TGTGCCACCAGTGAGGCACTCGGGGGCAGAGAGACCCAGTACTTC.

This clone was found a few times. The chain recombines TRBV19 with TRBJ2-1; D gene unclear. The V end was cut by 3 bases, the J end by 5 bases, with 11 bases between. The CDR3 has 14 residues. Germline V gene sequence: CDR1 LNHDA, CDR2 SQIVND (reference sequence). For the CDR3, the DNA is TGTGCCAGTAGTATCCGACAAATTAACAATGAGCAGTTCTTC. Its protein is CASSIRQINNEQFF.

The J gene is TRBJ1-5, the V gene TRBV19; 7 nucleotides match TRBD1. The V and J ends lost 5 bases and 0 bases, in that order; junction bases with no gene match: 4. Germline CDR1 and CDR2: LNHDA and SQIVND (reference sequence). The CDR3 is 15 residues long. The CDR3 is CASSSTGNSNQPQHF. The CDR3, as DNA: TGTGCCAGTAGTTCGACAGGGAATAGCAATCAGCCCCAGCATTTT.

The sample holds one count of this clone. The rearrangement joins TRBV6-5 to TRBJ1-2; D is unclear. The CDR3 has 14 residues. Per germline, CDR1 MNHEY and CDR2 SVGAGI. V was clipped by 7 bases and J by 1 base, with 13 bases between them. As DNA, the CDR3 is TGTGCCAGCACCCCAATCGGTAGTAACTATGGCTACACCTTC. It codes for CASTPIGSNYGYTF.

This clone has a single count. The rearrangement links TRBV3-1 (or the pseudogene TRBV3-2) to TRBJ1-5; D remains unclear. The CDR3 is 14 amino acids. Germline V gene sequence: CDR1 LGHDT, CDR2 YNNKEL (reference sequence). The germline V and J ends were trimmed by 1 base and 3 bases, with 7 bases remaining between them. CDR3 bases: TGTGCCAGCAGCCAAGGAGACACCAATCAGCCCCAGCATTTT. This gives the protein CASSQGDTNQPQHF.

The rearrangement uses TRBV6-5 and TRBJ1-4, with D possibly being TRBD1 (6 bases). CDR3 length: 13 residues. CDR1 is MNHEY and CDR2 is SVGAGI in the germline V gene. Trimming removed 8 bases from V and 8 bases from J, with 15 bases in between. The CDR3 DNA reads TGTGCCAGCGGGGGGCCGACGCGGGAAAAACTGTTTTTT. Translation: CASGGPTREKLFF.

The rearrangement uses TRBV5-6 and TRBJ2-7; D might be TRBD1 or TRBD2, each matching 6 bases. Germline V gene data show CDR1 as SGHDT and CDR2 as YYEEEE. Trimming stripped 0 bases from V and 5 bases from J, with 9 bases between. This CDR3 has 13 amino acids. CDR3 residues: CASSLGRGDEQYV. The CDR3 DNA is TGTGCCAGCAGCTTGGGTAGGGGGGACGAGCAGTACGTC.

The chain joins TRBV11-2 to TRBJ2-1, with D maybe TRBD1 (6 bases). Looked up from germline, CDR1 is SGHAT and CDR2 is FQNNGV. The CDR3 sequence is 13 residues long. The V end was cut by 5 bases, the J end by 9 bases, with 14 bases between. This CDR3 is CASSPGHYPEQFF. DNA of the CDR3: TGTGCCAGCAGCCCGGGACATTATCCTGAGCAGTTCTTC. Supplemented by reference TRBV11-2 and TRBJ2-1, the full variable domain reads EAGVAQSPRYKIIEKRQSVAFWCNPISGHATLYWYQQILGQGPKLLIQFQNNGVVDDSQLPKDRFSAERLKGVDSTLKIQPAKLEDSAVYLCASSPGHYPEQFFGPGTRLTVL.

V is TRBV9 and J is TRBJ1-2; no definite D call. The CDR3 is 12 amino acids. Trimming cost V 0 bases and J 6 bases, with 6 bases left between them. CDR1 and CDR2 (germline): SGDLS, YYNGEE. The CDR3 DNA sequence: TGTGCCAGCAGCGTAGAGGGTGATGGCTACACCTTC. Its translation: CASSVEGDGYTF.

The chain couples TRBV25-1 to TRBJ1-5; D might be TRBD1 (5 bases). This CDR3 comprises 12 residues. V lost 8 bases, J lost 7 bases, and 12 bases lay in between. Germline-derived CDR1 and CDR2 are MGHDK and SYGVNS. The CDR3 here is CASSSWGQPQHF. In DNA form, the CDR3 reads TGTGCCAGCTCCTCGTGGGGGCAGCCCCAGCATTTT.

V is TRBV29-1 and J is TRBJ2-3; no definite D call. The CDR3 sequence is 10 residues long. Trimming took off 6 bases at V and 7 bases at J, with 8 bases between the two ends. Germline V gene sequence: CDR1 SQVTM, CDR2 ANQGSEA. The CDR3 DNA follows: TGCAGCGTCCGGCTGAATACGCAGTATTTT. It specifies CSVRLNTQYF.

The chain combines TRBV5-5 with TRBJ1-2; D unclear. The V gene's germline CDR1 is SGHKS and CDR2 YYEKEE (reference sequence). V was trimmed by 2 bases and J by 8 bases, leaving 13 bases between them. The CDR3 runs 13 residues. The CDR3 DNA reads TGTGCCAGCAGCTTCGGCCTCGCCGAGGGCTACACCTTC. This translates into CASSFGLAEGYTF.

The CDR3 protein is CASSKSIRDTLSEAEAFF. In nucleotides, the CDR3 is TGTGCCAGCAGCAAAAGCATCCGGGACACCCTATCGGAAGCTGAAGCTTTCTTT. This chain connects TRBV9 to TRBJ1-1; D is possibly TRBD1 (6 bases). Germline CDR1 reads SGDLS; CDR2 reads YYNGEE. The CDR3 loop spans 18 amino acids. The ends were cut back, 4 bases at V and 6 bases at J, with 28 bases in the middle.

The chain combines TRBV7-9 with TRBJ2-5; the D call may be TRBD1 or TRBD2 (6 bases each). This CDR3 region has 15 residues. In germline, CDR1 is SEHNR, CDR2 FQNEAQ (reference sequence). The V and J ends lost 5 bases and 0 bases respectively, with 13 bases between them. CDR3 coding DNA: TGTGCCAGCAGCCCACAGGGAGGAGACCAAGAGACCCAGTACTTC. Protein: CASSPQGGDQETQYF.

The chain combines TRBV14 with TRBJ2-3, with no clear D. V was cut by 1 base and J by 2 bases, with 13 bases left in between. Germline V gives CDR1 SGHDN, CDR2 FVKESK. CDR3 size: 16 residues. Here the CDR3 reads CASSQVKALNTDTQYF. The CDR3 DNA reads TGTGCCAGCAGCCAAGTGAAGGCTCTAAACACAGATACGCAGTATTTT.

The gene calls are TRBV2 and TRBJ1-4; perhaps TRBD1 as D (5 bases). Deletions cut 4 bases from V and 5 bases from J, with 14 bases between. From germline, CDR1 is SNHLY and CDR2 FYNNEI. This CDR3 region has 15 residues. The CDR3 DNA reads as TGTGCCAGCAGTGGCCTTGGGACGGTGAATGAAAAACTGTTTTTT. This translates into CASSGLGTVNEKLFF.

The genes are TRBV18 and TRBJ2-1, with 8 bases that match TRBD2. This CDR3 is built from 16 residues. V was pared by 6 bases and J by 4 bases, with 11 bases of the junction left unmatched. Germline CDR1 reads KGHSH; CDR2 reads LQKENI. The CDR3 DNA sequence: TGTGCCAGCTCCGAGAGGGCGGGAGGCCTATACAATGAGCAGTTCTTC. It yields the protein CASSERAGGLYNEQFF. The whole variable domain, filled in from reference TRBV18 and TRBJ2-1, reads NAGVMQNPRHLVRRRGQEARLRCSPMKGHSHVYWYRQLPEEGLKFMVYLQKENIIDESGMPKERFSAEFPKEGPSILRIQQVVRGDSAAYFCASSERAGGLYNEQFFGPGTRLTVL.